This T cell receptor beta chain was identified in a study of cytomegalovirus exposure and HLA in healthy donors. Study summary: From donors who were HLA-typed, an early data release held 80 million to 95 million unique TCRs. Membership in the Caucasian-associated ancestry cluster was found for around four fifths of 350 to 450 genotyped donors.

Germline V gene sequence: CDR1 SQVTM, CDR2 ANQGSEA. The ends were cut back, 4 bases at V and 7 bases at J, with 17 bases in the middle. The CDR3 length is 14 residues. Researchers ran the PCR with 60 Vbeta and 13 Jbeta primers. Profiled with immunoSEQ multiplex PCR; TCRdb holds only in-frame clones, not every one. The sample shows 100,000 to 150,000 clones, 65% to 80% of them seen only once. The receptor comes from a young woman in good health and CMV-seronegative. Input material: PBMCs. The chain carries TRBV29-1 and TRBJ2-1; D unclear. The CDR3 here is CSVVASLAYNEQFF. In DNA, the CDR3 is TGCAGCGTTGTAGCTAGTCTTGCTTATAATGAGCAGTTCTTC.